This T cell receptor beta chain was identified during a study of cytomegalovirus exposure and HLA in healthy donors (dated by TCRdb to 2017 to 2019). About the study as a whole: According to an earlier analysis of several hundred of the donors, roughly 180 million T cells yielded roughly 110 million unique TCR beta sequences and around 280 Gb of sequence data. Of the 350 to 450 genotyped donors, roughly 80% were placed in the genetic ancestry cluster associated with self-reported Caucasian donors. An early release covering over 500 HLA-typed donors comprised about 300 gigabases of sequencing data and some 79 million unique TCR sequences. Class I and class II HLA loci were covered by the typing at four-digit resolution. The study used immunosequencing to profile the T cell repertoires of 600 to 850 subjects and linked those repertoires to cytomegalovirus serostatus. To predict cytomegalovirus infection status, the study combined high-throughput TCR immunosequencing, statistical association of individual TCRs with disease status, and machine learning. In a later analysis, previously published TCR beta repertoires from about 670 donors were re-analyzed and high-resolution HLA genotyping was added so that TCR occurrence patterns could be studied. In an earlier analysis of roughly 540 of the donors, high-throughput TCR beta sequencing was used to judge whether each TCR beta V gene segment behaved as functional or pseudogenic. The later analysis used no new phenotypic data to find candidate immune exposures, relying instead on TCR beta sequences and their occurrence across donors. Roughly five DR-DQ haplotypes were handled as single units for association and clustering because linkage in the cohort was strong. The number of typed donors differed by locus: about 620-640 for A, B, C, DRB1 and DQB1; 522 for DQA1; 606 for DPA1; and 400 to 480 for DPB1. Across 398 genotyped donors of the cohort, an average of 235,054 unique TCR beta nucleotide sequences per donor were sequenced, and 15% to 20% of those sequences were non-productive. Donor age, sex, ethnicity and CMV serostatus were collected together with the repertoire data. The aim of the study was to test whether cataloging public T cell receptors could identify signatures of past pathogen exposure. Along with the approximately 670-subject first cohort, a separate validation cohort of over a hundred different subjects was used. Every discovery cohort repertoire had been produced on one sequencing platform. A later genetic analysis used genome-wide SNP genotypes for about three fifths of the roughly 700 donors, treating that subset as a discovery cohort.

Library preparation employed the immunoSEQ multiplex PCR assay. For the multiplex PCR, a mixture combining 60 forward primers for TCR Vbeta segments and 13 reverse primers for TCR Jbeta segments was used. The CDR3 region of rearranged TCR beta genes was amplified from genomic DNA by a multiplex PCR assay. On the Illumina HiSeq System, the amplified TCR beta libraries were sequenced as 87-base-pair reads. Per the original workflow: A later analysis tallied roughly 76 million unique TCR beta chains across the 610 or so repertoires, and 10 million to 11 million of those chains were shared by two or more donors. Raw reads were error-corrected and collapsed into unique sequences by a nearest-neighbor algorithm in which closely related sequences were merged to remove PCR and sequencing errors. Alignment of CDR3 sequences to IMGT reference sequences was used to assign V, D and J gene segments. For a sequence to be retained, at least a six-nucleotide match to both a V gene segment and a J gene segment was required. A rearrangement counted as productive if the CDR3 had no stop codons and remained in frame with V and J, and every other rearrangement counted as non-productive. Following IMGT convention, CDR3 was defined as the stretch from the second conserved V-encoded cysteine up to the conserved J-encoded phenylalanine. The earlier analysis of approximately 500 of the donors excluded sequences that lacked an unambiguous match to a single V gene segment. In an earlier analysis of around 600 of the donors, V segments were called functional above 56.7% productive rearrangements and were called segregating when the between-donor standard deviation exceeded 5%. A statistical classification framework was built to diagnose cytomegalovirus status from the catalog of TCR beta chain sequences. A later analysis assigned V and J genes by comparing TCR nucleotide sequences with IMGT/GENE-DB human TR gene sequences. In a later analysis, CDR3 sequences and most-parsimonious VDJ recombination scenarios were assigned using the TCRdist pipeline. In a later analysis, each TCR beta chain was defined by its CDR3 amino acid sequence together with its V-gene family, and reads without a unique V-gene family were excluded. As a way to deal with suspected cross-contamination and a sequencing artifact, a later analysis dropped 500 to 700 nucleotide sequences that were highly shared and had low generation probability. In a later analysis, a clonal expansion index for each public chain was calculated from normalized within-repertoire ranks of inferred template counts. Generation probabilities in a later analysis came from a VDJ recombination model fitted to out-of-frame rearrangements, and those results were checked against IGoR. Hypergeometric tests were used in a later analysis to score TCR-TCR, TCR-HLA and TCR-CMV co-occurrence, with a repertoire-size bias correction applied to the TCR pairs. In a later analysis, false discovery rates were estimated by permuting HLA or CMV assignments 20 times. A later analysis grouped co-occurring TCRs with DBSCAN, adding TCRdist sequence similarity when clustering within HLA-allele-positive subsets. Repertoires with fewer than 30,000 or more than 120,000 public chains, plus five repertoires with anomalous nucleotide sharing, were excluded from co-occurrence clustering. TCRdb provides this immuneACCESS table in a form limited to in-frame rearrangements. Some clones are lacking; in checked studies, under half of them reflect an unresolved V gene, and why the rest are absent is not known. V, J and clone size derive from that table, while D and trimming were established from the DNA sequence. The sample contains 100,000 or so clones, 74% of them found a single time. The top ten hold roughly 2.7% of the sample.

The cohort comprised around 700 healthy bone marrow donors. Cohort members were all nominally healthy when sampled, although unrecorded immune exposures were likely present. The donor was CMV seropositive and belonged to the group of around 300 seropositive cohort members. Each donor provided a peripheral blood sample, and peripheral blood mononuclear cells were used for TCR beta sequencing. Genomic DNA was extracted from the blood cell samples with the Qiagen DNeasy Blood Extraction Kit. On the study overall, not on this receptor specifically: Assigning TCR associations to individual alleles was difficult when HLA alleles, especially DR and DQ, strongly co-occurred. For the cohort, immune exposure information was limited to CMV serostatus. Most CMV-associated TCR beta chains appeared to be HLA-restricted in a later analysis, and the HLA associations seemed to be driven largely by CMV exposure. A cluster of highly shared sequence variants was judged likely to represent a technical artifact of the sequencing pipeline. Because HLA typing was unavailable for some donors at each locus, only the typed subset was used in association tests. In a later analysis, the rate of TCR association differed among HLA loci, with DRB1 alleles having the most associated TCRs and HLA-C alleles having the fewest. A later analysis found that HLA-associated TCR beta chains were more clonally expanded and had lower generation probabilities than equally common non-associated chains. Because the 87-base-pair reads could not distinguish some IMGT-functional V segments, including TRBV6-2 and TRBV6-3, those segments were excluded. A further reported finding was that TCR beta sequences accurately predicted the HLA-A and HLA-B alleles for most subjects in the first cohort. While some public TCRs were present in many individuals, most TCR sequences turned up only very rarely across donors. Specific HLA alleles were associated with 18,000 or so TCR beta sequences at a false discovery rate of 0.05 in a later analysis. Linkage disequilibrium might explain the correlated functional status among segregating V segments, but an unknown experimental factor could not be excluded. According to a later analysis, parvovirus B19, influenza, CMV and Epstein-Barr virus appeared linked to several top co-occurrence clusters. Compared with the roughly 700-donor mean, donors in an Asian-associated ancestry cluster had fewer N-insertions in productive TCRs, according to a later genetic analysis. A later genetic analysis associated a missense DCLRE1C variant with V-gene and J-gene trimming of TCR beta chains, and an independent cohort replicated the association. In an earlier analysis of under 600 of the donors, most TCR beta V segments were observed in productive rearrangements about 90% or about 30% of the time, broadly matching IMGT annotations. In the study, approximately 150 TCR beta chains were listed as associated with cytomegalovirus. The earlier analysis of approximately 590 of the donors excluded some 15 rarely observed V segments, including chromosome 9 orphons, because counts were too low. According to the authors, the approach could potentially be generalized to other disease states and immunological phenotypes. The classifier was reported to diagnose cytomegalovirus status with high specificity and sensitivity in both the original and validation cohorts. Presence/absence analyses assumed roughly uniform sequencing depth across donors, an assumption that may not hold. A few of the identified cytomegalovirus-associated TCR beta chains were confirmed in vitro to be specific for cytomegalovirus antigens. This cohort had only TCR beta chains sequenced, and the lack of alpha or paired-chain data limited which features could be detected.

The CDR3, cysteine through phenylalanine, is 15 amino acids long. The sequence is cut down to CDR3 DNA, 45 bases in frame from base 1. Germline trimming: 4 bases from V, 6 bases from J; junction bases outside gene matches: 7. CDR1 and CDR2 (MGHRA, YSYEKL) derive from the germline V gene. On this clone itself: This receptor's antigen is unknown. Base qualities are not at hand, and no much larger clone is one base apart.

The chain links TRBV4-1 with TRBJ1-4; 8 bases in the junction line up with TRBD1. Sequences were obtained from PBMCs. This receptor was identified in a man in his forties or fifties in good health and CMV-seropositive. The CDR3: CASSLSQGGDEKLFF. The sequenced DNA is TGCGCCAGCAGCCTATCACAGGGGGGAGATGAAAAACTGTTTTTT.